These T cell receptor beta chains were read from a single sample in a study of shared clonotypes between healthy human individuals. Repertoires were generated with immunoSEQ multiplex PCR, while TCRdb's copy carries only in-frame clones and drops some. The repertoire includes 2,500,000 or so clones, 85% to 95% of them detected once, and 0.37% sits in the top ten. The material sequenced was naive CD4+ T cells from PBMCs. These receptors were obtained from a man aged 18 to 30 in good health. Some clones in this sample may be carry-over from other donors' samples. Each CDR3 is given with its conserved first and last residue. Each record gives: V gene, clone size, J gene, D gene, CDR3 protein, CDR3 DNA. A D gene is named only where the DNA matches it firmly. The size field is filled for only some rows; it gives once, few, many or a size class.

TRBV5-1	once	TRBJ1-4	NA	CASSSGQTSPNEKLFF	TGCGCCAGCAGCTCCGGACAGACCAGCCCTAATGAAAAACTGTTTTTT
TRBV4-3	NA	TRBJ2-2	NA	CASSLRVGDPTGELFF	TGCGCCAGCAGCCTCCGGGTGGGGGATCCCACCGGGGAGCTGTTTTTT
TRBV27	NA	TRBJ1-3	NA	CASSPYRNSGNTIYF	TGTGCCAGCAGCCCGTACAGGAACTCTGGAAACACCATATATTTT
TRBV28	NA	TRBJ2-2	NA	CATGHTGELFF	TGCGCCACCGGGCACACCGGGGAGCTGTTTTTT
TRBV10-2	once	TRBJ2-1	TRBD2	CASSPMREAGGPSRGGDEQFF	TGCGCCAGCAGTCCAATGAGGGAAGCGGGAGGGCCGAGTCGGGGGGGCGATGAGCAGTTCTTC
TRBV5-1	once	TRBJ2-3	TRBD2	CASSASGTTDTQYF	TGCGCCAGCAGCGCTAGCGGGACGACAGATACGCAGTATTTT
TRBV5-1	NA	TRBJ1-1	NA	CASSSGFNEAFF	TGCGCCAGCAGCTCTGGCTTTAATGAAGCTTTCTTT
TRBV5-6	NA	TRBJ2-7	TRBD2	CASSLLGTIYEQYF	TGTGCCAGCAGCCTCTTAGGGACTATCTACGAGCAGTACTTC
TRBV28	NA	TRBJ1-4	NA	CASRRTTTNEKLFF	TGTGCCAGCAGACGGACTACAACTAATGAAAAACTGTTTTTT
TRBV28	NA	TRBJ2-1	TRBD2	CASSLNSGISYNEQFF	TGTGCCAGCAGTTTGAACAGCGGGATCTCCTACAATGAGCAGTTCTTC
TRBV9	NA	TRBJ2-3	NA	CASSVELGADTQYF	TGTGCCAGCAGCGTAGAGCTGGGGGCAGATACGCAGTATTTT
TRBV19	NA	TRBJ1-2	NA	CASSTVSSYGYTF	TGTGCCAGTAGTACGGTCTCGAGCTATGGCTACACCTTC
TRBV7-2	NA	TRBJ1-5	TRBD1	CASSLMTGYGNQPQHF	TGTGCCAGCAGCCTCATGACAGGGTACGGCAATCAGCCCCAGCATTTT
TRBV7-2	NA	TRBJ2-6	NA	CASSLVLAGKAGANVLTF	TGTGCCAGCAGCTTAGTGCTGGCAGGGAAAGCTGGGGCCAACGTCCTGACTTTC
TRBV28	NA	TRBJ1-6	NA	CASRLNNSPLHF	TGTGCCAGCAGATTAAATAATTCACCCCTCCACTTT
TRBV28	NA	TRBJ1-5	NA	CASSLHLLVYNQPQHF	TGTGCCAGCAGTTTACATCTTTTAGTATACAATCAGCCCCAGCATTTT
TRBV18	NA	TRBJ1-1	NA	CASSPIPGGLNTEAFF	TGTGCCAGCTCACCAATCCCCGGGGGTTTGAACACTGAAGCTTTCTTT
TRBV6-1	NA	TRBJ2-3	NA	CASSEVFGPLGADTQYF	TGTGCCAGCAGTGAAGTGTTCGGACCTCTCGGTGCAGATACGCAGTATTTT
TRBV6-1	NA	TRBJ1-2	NA	CASSATVRNYGYTF	TGTGCCAGCAGTGCTACGGTGAGGAACTATGGCTACACCTTC
TRBV7-3	NA	TRBJ1-1	TRBD1	CASSSGQGWANTEAFF	TGTGCCAGCAGCTCGGGACAGGGATGGGCGAACACTGAAGCTTTCTTT
TRBV7-9	NA	TRBJ2-3	NA	CASSSRVDTQYF	TGTGCCAGCAGCTCTCGCGTAGATACGCAGTATTTT
TRBV19	NA	TRBJ1-2	NA	CARKGPGSATNGYTF	TGTGCCAGGAAGGGGCCCGGGTCTGCCACGAATGGCTACACCTTC
TRBV5-1	NA	TRBJ2-5	TRBD2	CASSLATGTTRETQYF	TGCGCCAGCAGCTTGGCCACCGGGACTACCAGAGAGACCCAGTACTTC
TRBV19	once	TRBJ2-2	NA	CASSIGGEVGELFF	TGTGCCAGTAGTATTGGGGGAGAGGTCGGGGAGCTGTTTTTT
TRBV7-6	NA	TRBJ2-3	NA	CASSLSGADTQYF	TGTGCCAGCAGCTTAAGTGGGGCAGATACGCAGTATTTT
TRBV5-1	NA	TRBJ2-5	NA	CASSLAGSRVGETQYF	TGCGCCAGCAGCTTGGCCGGGAGCAGGGTTGGTGAGACCCAGTACTTC